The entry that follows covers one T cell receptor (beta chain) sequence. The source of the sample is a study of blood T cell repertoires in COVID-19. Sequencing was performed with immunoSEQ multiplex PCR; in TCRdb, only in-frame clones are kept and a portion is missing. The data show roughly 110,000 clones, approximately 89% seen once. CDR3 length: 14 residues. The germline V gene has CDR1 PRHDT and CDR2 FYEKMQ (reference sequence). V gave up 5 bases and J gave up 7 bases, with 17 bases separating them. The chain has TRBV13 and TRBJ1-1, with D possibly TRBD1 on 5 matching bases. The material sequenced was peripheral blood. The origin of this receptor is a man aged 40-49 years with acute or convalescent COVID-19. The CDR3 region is CASSPRTYGNEAFF. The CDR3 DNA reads TGTGCCAGCAGCCCTAGGACATACGGAAATGAAGCTTTCTTT.